The source of this T cell receptor (beta chain) is a study of blood T cells in healthy people across ages. For the study at large: Through template switching, about one barcoded beta molecule was captured per two T cells, as measured in model experiments.

Total RNA was extracted at no less than 5 micrograms per sample. The germline V gene encodes CDR1 SGHRS and CDR2 YFSETQ. V dropped 3 bases and J dropped 1 base, with 12 bases sitting between them. This CDR3 is 15 amino acids long. A J-beta primer mix and a sample-barcoded 5' primer were used in a second PCR of roughly 7 to 12 cycles. Template switching added a 12-random-nucleotide identifier to every cDNA molecule. TCRdb passed the 5' RACE reads through MiXCR, listing each CDR3 protein once. The repertoire holds 2 million or so distinct CDR3 sequences, with 49% as singletons. The gene calls are TRBV5-1 and TRBJ2-3, with D maybe TRBD1 (6 bases). The origin of this receptor is a woman aged 40 to 55 in good health. The material sequenced was blood. In nucleotides, the CDR3 is TGCGCCAGCAGCTCACCTCAGGGGCGCACAGATACGCAGTATTTT. This encodes CASSSPQGRTDTQYF.